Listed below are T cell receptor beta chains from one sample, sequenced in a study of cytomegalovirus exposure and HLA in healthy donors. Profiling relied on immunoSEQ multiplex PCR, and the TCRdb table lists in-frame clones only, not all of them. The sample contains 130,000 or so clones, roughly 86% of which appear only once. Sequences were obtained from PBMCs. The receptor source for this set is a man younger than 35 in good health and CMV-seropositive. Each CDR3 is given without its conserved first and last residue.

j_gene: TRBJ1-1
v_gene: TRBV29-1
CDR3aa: SGRTVNTEAF

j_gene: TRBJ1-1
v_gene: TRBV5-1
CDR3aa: ASSLVAPNTEAF

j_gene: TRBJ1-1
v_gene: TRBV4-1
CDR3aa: ASSQGQGRGEAF

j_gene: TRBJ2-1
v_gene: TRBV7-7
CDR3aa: ASSLDLGVRYNEQF

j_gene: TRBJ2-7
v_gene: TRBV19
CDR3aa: ASSRTGDYEQY

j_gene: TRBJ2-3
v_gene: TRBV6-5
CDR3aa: ASGLAGTDTQY

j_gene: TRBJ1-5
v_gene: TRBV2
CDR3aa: ASQGNSHYSNQPQH

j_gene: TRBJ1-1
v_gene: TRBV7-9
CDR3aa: SSSLQGSNTEAF

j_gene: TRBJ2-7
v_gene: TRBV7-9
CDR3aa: ASSSLGQGYEQY

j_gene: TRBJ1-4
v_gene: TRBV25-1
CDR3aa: ASSEAGGEKLF

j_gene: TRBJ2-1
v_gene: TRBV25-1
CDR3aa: ASSEPLGSGDEQF

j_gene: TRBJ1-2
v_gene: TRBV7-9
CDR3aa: ASSLGTANYGYT

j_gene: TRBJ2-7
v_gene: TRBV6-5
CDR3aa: ASSPSGTRSYEQY

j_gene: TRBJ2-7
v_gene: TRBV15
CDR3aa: ATSRTISTGAYEQY

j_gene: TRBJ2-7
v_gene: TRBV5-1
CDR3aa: ASRKGDSTYEQY

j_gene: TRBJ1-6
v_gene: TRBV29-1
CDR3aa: SVGQGDNSPLH

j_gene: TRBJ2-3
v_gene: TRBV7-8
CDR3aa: ASSLAERSTDTQY

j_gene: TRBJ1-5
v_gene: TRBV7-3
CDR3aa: ASSPTGSGQPQH

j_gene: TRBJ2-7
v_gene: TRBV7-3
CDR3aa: ASSPTRGSAYEQY

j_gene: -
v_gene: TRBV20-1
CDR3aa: SASPTYEQY

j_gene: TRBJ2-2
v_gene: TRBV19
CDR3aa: ASRFASGSNTGELF

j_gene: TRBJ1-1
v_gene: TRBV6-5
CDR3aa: ASSYAEYTEAF

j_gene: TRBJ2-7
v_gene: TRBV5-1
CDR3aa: ASSFLADTYEQY

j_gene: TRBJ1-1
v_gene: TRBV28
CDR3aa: ASRYATEAF

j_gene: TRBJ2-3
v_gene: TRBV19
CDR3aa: ASSPGDTQY

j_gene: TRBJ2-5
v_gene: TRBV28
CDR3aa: ASSSHSGQETQY

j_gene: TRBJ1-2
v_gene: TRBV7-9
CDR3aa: ASSSEGASYGYT

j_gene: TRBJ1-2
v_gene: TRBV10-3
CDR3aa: AISGPPGQGHGYT

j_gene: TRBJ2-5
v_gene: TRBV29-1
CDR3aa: SVWGARTSGSETQY

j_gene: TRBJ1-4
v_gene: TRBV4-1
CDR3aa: ASSQEGGNNEKLF

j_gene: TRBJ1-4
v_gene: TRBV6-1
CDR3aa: ASSTGVEKLF

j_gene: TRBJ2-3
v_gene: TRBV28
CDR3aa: ASRGQGTDTQY

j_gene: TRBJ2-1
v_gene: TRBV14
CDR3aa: ASSPPGLAGVNEQF

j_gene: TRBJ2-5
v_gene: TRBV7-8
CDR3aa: ASSLTADQETQY

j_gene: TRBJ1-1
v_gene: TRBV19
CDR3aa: ASSQYSNTEAF

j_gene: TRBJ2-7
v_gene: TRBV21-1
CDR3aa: VASSPSGPTLDHAGESYEQY

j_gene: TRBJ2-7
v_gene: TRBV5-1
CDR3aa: ASRGGLAGTYEQY

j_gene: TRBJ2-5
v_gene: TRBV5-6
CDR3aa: ATGFSGETQY

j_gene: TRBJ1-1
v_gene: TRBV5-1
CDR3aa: ASSLLDSQNTEAF

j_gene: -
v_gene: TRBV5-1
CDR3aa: ASSLVLAGDEQY

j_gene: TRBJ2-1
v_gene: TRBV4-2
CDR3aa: ASSPNTGPYNEQF

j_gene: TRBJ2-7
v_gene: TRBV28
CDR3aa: ASSLSGSPYEQY

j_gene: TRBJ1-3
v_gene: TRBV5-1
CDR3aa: ASSLGQTGPFQRNTIY

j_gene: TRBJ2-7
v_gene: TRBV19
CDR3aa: ASSMKGTSGSTYEQY

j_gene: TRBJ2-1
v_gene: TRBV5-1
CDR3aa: ASSYAGTGGSYNEQF

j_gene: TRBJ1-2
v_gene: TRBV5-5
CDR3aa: ASSSVPGQGEVYGYT

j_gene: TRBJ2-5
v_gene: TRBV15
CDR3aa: ATSKLGTGGRVGETQY

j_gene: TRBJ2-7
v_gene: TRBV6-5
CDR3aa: ASSYSAGGVYEQY

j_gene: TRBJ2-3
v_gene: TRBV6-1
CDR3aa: ASSEARLVGLRQY

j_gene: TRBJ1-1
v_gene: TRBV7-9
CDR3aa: ASSFKVGRNTEAF

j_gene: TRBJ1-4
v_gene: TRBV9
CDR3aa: ASSVEGADEKLF

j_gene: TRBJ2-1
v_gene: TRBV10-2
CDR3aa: ASSVRLAGEGGEQF

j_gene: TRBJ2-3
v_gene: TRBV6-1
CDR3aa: ASLGPGNTDTQY

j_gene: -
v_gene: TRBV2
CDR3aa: ASSGRHEQY

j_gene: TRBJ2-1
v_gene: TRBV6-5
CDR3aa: ASRGLGYNEQF

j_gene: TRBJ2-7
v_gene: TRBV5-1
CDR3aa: ASSLGGQGNEQY

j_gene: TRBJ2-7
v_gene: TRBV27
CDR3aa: ASSLRTGSSYEQY

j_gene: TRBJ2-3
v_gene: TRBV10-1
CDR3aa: ASSPTRVGSTDTQY

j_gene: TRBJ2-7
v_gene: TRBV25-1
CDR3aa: ASTTGSYEQY